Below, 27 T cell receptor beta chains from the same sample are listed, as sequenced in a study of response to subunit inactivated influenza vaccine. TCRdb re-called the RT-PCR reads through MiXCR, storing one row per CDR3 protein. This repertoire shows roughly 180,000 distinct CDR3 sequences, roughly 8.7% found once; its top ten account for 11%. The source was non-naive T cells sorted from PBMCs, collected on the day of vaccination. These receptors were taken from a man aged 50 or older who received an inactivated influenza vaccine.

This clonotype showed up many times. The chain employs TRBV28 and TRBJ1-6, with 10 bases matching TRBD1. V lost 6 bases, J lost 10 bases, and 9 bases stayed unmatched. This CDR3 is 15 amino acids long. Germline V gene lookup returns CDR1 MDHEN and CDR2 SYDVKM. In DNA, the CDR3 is TGTGCCAGCAGAAATATTGACAGGGGGCTCTCACCCCTCCACTTT. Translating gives CASRNIDRGLSPLHF.

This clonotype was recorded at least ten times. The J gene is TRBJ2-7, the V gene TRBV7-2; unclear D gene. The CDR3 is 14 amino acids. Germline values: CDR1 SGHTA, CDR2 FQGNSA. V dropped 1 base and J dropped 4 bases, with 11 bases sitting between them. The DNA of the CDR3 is TGTGCCAGCAGCTTAGTTTCCTCTCTGTACGAGCAGTACTTC. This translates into CASSLVSSLYEQYF.

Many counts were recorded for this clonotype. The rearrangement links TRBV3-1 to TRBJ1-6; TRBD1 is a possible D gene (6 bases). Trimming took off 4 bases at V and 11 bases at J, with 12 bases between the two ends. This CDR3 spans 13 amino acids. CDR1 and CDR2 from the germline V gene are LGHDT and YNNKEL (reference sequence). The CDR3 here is CASSRPAGAPLHF. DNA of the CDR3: TGTGCCAGCAGCCGGCCGGCAGGGGCACCCCTCCACTTT.

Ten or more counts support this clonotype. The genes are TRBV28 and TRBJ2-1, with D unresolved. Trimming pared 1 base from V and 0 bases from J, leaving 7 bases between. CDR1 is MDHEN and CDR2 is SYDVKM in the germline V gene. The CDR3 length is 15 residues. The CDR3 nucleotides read TGTGCCAGCAGTTTATTCCAGAGCTCCTACAATGAGCAGTTCTTC. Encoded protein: CASSLFQSSYNEQFF.

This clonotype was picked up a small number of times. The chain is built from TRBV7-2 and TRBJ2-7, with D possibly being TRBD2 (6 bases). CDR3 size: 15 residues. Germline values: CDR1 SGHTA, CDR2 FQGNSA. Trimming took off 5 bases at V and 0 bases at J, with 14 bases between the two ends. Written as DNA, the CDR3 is TGTGCCAGCAGCGCCGCGGGGCGGACCTCCTACGAGCAGTACTTC. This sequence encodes CASSAAGRTSYEQYF.

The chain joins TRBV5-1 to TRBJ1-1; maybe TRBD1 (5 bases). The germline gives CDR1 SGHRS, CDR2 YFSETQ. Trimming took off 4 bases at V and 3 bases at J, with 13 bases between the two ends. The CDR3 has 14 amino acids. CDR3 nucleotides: TGCGCCAGCAGCCCGGTGGGGGTGGACACTGAAGCTTTCTTT. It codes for CASSPVGVDTEAFF.

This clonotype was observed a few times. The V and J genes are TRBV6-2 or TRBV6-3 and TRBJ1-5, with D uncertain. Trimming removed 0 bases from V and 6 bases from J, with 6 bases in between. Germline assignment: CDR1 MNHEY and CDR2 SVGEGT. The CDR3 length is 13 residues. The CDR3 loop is CASSYSGFQPQHF. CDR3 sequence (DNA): TGTGCCAGCAGTTACTCGGGGTTTCAGCCCCAGCATTTT.

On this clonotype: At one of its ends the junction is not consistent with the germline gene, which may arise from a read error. The CDR3 nucleotides are TGTGTCAGCAGCCGGACTAGCGGGAGAAAGATTGAGCAGTTCTTC. Its protein is CVSSRTSGRKIEQFF. The rearrangement links TRBV11-2 to TRBJ2-1; 13 positions match TRBD2. Per germline, CDR1 SGHAT and CDR2 FQNNGV. This CDR3 spans 15 amino acids.

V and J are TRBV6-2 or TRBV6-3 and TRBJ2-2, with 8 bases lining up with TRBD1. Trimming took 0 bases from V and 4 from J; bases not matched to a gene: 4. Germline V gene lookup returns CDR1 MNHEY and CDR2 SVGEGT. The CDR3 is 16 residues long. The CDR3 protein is CASSYSRQGFTGELFF. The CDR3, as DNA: TGTGCCAGCAGTTACTCGAGACAGGGGTTCACCGGGGAGCTGTTTTTT.

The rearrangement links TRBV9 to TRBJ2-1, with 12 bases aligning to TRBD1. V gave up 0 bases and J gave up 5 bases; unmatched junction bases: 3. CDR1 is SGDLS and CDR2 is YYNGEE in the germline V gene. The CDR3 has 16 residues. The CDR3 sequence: CASSVGGQGAHNEQFF. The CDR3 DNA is TGTGCCAGCAGCGTAGGGGGACAGGGGGCCCACAATGAGCAGTTCTTC.

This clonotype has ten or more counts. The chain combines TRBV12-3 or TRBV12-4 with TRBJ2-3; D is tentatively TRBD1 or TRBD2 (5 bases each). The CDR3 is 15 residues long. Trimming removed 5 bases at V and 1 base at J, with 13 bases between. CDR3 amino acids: CASSPHLGGTDTQYF. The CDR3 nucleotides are TGTGCCAGCAGTCCACATTTGGGGGGCACAGATACGCAGTATTTT.

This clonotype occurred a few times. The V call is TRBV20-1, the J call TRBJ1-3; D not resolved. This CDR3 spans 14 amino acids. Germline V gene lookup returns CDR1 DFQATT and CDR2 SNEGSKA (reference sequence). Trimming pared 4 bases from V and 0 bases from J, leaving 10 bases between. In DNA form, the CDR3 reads TGCAGTGCTAAGGACGATAGCTCTGGAAACACCATATATTTT. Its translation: CSAKDDSSGNTIYF.

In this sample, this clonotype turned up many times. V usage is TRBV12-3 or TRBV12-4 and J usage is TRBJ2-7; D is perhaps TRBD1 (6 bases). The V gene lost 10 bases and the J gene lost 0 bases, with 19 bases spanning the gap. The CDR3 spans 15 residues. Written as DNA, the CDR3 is TGTGCCACTCGCTCGGGACACGGGTCCTCCTACGAGCAGTACTTC. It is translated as CATRSGHGSSYEQYF.

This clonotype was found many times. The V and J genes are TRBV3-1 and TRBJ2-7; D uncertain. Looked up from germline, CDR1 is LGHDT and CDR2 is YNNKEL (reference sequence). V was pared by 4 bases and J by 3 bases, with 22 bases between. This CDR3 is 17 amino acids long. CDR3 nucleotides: TGTGCCAGCAGCCCAGATCTCCCGGGTCTCGGCTACTACGAGCAGTACTTC. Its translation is CASSPDLPGLGYYEQYF.

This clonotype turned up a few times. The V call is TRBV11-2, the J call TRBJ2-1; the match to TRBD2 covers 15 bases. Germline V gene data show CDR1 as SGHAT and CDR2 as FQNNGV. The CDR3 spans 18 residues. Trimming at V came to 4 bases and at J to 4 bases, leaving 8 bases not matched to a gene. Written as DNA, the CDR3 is TGTGCCAGCAGCTCAGGACTAGCGGGGGGGGGAATATACAATGAGCAGTTCTTC. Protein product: CASSSGLAGGGIYNEQFF.

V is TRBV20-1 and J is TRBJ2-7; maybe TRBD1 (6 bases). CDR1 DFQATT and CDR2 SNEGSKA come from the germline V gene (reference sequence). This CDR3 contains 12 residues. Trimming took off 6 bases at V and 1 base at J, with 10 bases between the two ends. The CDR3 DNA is TGCAGTGCCCCGGACAGTTCCTACGAGCAGTACTTC. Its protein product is CSAPDSSYEQYF.

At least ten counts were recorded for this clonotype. CDR3 in amino acids: CSALRWREKGDTQYF. In DNA, the CDR3 is TGCAGTGCCCTCAGGTGGCGGGAGAAGGGAGATACGCAGTATTTT. The chain links TRBV20-1 to TRBJ2-3; TRBD2 aligns across 7 bases. The J segment lost 5 bases and the V segment lost 6 bases, leaving 14 bases of the junction unmatched. The CDR3 is 15 residues long. Germline loops: CDR1 DFQATT, CDR2 SNEGSKA (reference sequence).

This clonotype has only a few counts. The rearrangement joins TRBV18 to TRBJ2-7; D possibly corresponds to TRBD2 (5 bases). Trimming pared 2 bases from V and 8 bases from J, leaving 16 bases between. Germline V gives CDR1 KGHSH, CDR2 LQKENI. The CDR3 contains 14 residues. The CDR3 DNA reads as TGTGCCAGCTCACCAGGCGGACGGGATGTCAAGCAGTACTTC. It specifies CASSPGGRDVKQYF.

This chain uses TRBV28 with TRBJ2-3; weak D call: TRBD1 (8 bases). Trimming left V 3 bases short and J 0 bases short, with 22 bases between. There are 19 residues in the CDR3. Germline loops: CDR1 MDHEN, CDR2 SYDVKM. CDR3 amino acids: CASSLTGVVERGSTDTQYF. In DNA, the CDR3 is TGTGCCAGCAGTTTGACAGGGGTGGTGGAGCGGGGTAGCACAGATACGCAGTATTTT.

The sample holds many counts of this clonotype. As DNA, the CDR3 is TGCAGTGCTAGAGGGCCCGGGACAGGGTTGTCCTACGAGCAGTACTTC. Translated: CSARGPGTGLSYEQYF. The gene calls are TRBV20-1 and TRBJ2-7, with 9 bases fitting TRBD1. Trimming removed 1 base from V and 1 base from J; junction bases left unmatched: 8. The germline V gene encodes CDR1 DFQATT and CDR2 SNEGSKA (reference sequence). The CDR3 length is 16 residues.

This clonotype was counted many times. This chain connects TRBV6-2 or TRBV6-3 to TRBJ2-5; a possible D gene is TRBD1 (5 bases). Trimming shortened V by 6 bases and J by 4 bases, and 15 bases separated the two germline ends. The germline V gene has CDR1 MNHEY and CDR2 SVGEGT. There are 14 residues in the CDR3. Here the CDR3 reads CASSRLLRGETQYF. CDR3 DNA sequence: TGTGCCAGCAGCCGTTTATTAAGGGGAGAGACCCAGTACTTC.

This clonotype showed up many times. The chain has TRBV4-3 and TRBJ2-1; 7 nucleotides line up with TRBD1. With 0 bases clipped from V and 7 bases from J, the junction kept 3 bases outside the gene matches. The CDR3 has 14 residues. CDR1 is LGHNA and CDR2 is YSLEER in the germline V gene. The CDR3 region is CASSQEGGWNEQFF. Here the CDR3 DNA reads TGCGCCAGCAGCCAAGAAGGGGGCTGGAATGAGCAGTTCTTC.

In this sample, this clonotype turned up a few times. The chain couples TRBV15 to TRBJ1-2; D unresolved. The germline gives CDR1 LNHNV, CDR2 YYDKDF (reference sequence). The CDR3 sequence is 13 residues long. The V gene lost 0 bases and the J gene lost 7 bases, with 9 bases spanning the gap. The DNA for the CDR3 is TGTGCCACCAGCAGAGATTCGTCGGGTGGCTACACCTTC. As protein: CATSRDSSGGYTF.

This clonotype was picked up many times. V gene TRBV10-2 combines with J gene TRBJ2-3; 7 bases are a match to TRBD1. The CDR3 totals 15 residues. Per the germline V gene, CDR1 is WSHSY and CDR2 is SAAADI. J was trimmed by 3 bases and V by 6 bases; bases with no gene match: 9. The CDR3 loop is CASRVDRTRTDTQYF. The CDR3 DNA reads TGCGCCAGCAGGGTGGACAGGACCCGAACAGATACGCAGTATTTT.

The CDR3 spells CASSRTGTSGARDQFF. The CDR3 DNA reads TGTGCCAGCAGTAGAACCGGGACTAGCGGAGCCCGGGACCAGTTCTTC. The chain recombines TRBV6-2 or TRBV6-3 with TRBJ2-1; 11 positions agree with TRBD2. In germline, CDR1 is MNHEY, CDR2 SVGEGT. The V segment lost 5 bases and the J segment 13 bases; nucleotides outside the gene matches: 16. CDR3 length: 16 residues.

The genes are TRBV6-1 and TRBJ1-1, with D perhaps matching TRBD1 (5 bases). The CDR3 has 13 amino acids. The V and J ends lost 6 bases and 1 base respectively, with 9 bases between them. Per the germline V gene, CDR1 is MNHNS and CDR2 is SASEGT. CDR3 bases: TGTGCCAGCAGAGGGGCAGGGAACACTGAAGCTTTCTTT. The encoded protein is CASRGAGNTEAFF.

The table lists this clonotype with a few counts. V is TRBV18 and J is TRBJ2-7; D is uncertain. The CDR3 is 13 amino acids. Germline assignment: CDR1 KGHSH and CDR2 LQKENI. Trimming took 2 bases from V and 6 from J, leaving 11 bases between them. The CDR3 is CASSPGWEGEQYF. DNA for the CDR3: TGTGCCAGCTCACCAGGGTGGGAAGGCGAGCAGTACTTC.